This T cell receptor (beta chain) was identified during a study of T cell changes during pregnancy in multiple sclerosis. J lost 5 bases, V lost 6 bases, and 12 bases had no gene match. CDR1 MNHNY and CDR2 SVGAGI come from the germline V gene (reference sequence). This CDR3 is built from 16 residues. TCRdb's table, derived via immunoSEQ multiplex PCR, lists solely in-frame clones and lacks some. The table records under 65,000 clones, about nine tenths of them present only once. This sequence joins TRBV6-6 and TRBJ2-1; TRBD2 agrees at 8 bases. The input for sequencing was CD4+ T cells from peripheral blood mononuclear cells, taken after pregnancy. This TCR derives from a female donor in good health, enrolled as a control in a pregnancy study. CDR3 residues: CASRPSGAGGNNEQFF. For the CDR3, the DNA is TGTGCCAGCAGACCATCGGGTGCGGGAGGTAACAATGAGCAGTTCTTC.